This record covers a single T cell receptor (beta chain). Its cognate antigen has yet to be identified. It has no much larger one-base neighbor in the sample; base qualities were not kept. This sample is drawn from a study of OX40 agonist ivuxolimab in advanced cancers. With respect to the entire study: Ivuxolimab was an agonistic, fully human IgG2 monoclonal antibody directed against OX40 (CD134), a costimulatory receptor. Intravenous ivuxolimab was administered to patients every 2 weeks at six dose levels: 0.01, 0.1, 0.3, 1.5, 3 and 10 mg/kg. Of the roughly 52 dose-escalation patients, hepatocellular carcinoma was present in 19, melanoma in some 15, renal cell carcinoma in 9 and head and neck cancer in 9. In the dose-escalation cohort, more than 75% of patients were male, and the mean age was roughly 60 years, with a range of about 23 to 90. Prior anti-PD-1, anti-PD-L1 or anti-CTLA-4 therapy was permitted, and checkpoint inhibitors had been received by around 39% of dose-escalation patients. Partial responses occurred in three dose-escalation patients: two with cutaneous melanoma and one with hepatocellular carcinoma. Peripheral TCRbeta sequencing aimed to test whether ivuxolimab altered TCR sequence diversity and caused clonal T-cell expansion. The paper describes the monotherapy dose-escalation part (N of about 57 patients) of the phase I trial of ivuxolimab.

Patients with autoimmune disease history or receiving systemic immunosuppression were excluded from the trial. Peripheral blood for TCR sequencing was collected from all dose cohorts at baseline, on cycle 4 day 1, and on cycle 7 day 1. Samples were obtained from an open-label, multicenter, first-in-human phase I dose-escalation trial of ivuxolimab. Adults with locally advanced or metastatic head and neck squamous cell, hepatocellular, melanoma or renal cell carcinoma were enrolled in the trial. Before TCR sequencing, CD4+ T cells and CD8+ T cells were sorted from peripheral blood as separate populations. The germline V gene specifies SGHTA as CDR1 and FQGTGA as CDR2. The CDR3 measures 14 amino acids from cysteine to phenylalanine. Of the read, only the CDR3 DNA is kept; its 42 bases are in frame from base 1. Trimming costs V 5 bases and J 5 bases, and their ends lie 15 bases apart. Results and caveats for the whole study, not just this receptor: The antigen specificity of the clonally expanded peripheral T cells was not determined. At doses from 0.1 to 3.0 mg/kg, clonal expansion was seen in both CD4+ and CD8+ blood T cells between baseline and week 6. Low levels of normalized T-cell clonal expansion were also seen in some patients who did not respond. After ivuxolimab, expanded clones were on average more numerous among CD8+ T cells than among CD4+ T cells. In the 0.1-3.0 mg/kg groups, partial responders had among the lowest normalized peripheral clonal expansion, particularly in CD8+ T cells.

For sequencing of the TCRbeta CDR3 region, genomic DNA was extracted from the sorted cells. The immunoSEQ Assay was used to sequence the TCRbeta CDR3 regions. This is the immuneACCESS table as TCRdb keeps it, with only in-frame sequences that have V and J called. A part of the clones is gone; compared with another copy, unresolved V genes explain less than half, and the rest is unexplained. Present in this sample are fewer than 70,000 clones, about 85% of which were seen just once. The ten most abundant clones make up 3% of the sample. The sequence is built from TRBV7-3 and TRBJ1-1; no confident D gene assignment can be made. The material sequenced was CD4+ or CD8+ T cells sorted from blood, taken in a trial of the OX40 agonist ivuxolimab. The sequence was obtained from an adult with an advanced solid tumor such as melanoma, head and neck, liver or kidney cancer. The CDR3 region has the sequence CASSPGRAGTEAFF. Here is the DNA: TGTGCCAGCAGCCCCGGGCGGGCGGGAACTGAAGCTTTCTTT.